The sequence of this T cell receptor (beta chain) was determined in a study of blood T cell repertoires in COVID-19 (dated by TCRdb to 2020 to 2021). With respect to the entire study: Collaborator samples came from the United States, Italy and Spain and covered acute and convalescent phases of COVID-19. The samples were drawn from two sources: the first 160 participants of the ongoing ImmuneRACE study, and 1,200 or so subjects contributed by 6 global collaborators. The dataset comprised deeply sampled blood TCRbeta repertoires from subjects exposed to, actively infected with, or recovered from COVID-19. A freely available public database, intended as a resource for researchers studying the immune response to SARS-CoV-2, is where the repertoires were released. Nearly every sample came with metadata listing a de-identified subject ID, COVID-19 status, age in years and sex. Where available, HLA class I and class II types were obtained from metadata supplied by the sample provider rather than from assay-based typing. The prospective study material was composed of cDNA or gDNA derived from T cells, B-cell-depleted T cells, or PBMCs. Points the paper makes about the study in general: The amount of clinical and demographic metadata varied by source and participant and was provided uncurated.

Comment on this clone: The antigen it binds to is not known. No base quality values were provided; no much bigger clone lies one nucleotide off.

Enrolling through a virtual design, the prospective study's participants ranged in age from roughly 18 to 90 years and lived across roughly 23 United States geographic areas. In the prospective study, participants were assigned to cohorts based on the clinical history participants reported in a screening survey and a study questionnaire. In the prospective study, mobile phlebotomists collected whole blood, serum and a nasopharyngeal or oropharyngeal swab from each participant. Over an approximately 2-month period, participants in the prospective study had the option of providing additional blood draws and questionnaires. Blood samples from the prospective study were shipped frozen or at room temperature prior to DNA extraction. The immunoSEQ Assay, a bias-controlled multiplex PCR, was used to amplify TCRbeta CDR3 regions from genomic DNA. In the paper's pipeline: Nucleated cell counts per sample were estimated from amplification of reference gene primers within the assay. To quantify the absolute abundance of each unique TCRbeta CDR3 rearrangement, sequence reads were collapsed and filtered. For each sample, productive Simpson clonality was calculated as the square root of Simpson's diversity index across productive rearrangements. Imported from immuneACCESS, the table was reduced by TCRdb to in-frame sequences with V and J called. These copies leave out some clones; in studies compared against another copy, an unresolved V gene accounts for under half, and the cause of the remainder is not known. Clonal size and the V and J genes are those of that table, whereas D and trimming came from the DNA. The sample table holds hundreds of thousands of clones, of which roughly 88% were seen once. The ten largest clonotypes hold around 15% of the sample.

The sequence was obtained from a woman aged 45-65 years with acute COVID-19. Sequenced: PBMCs or T cells enriched from blood (not recorded which).

The CDR3 region: CASSSTGGNTGELFF. In nucleotide form, the sequence is TGTGCCAGCAGCTCGACAGGGGGCAACACCGGGGAGCTGTTTTTT. The sequence is built from TRBV7-2 and TRBJ2-2, and TRBD1 matches 10 of the central bases. Reading from cysteine to phenylalanine, the CDR3 counts 15 amino acids. The sequence is cut down to CDR3 DNA, 45 bases in frame from base 1. The germline V gene specifies SGHTA as CDR1 and FQGNSA as CDR2. V lost 4 bases and J lost 2 bases, and the count of bases not matched to a germline gene is 1.